Listed below are T cell receptor beta chains from one sample, sequenced in a study of T cell responses to AZD1222 COVID-19 vaccine. Generated by immunoSEQ multiplex PCR, the TCRdb table keeps only in-frame clones and is missing some. The sample lists 90,000 to 110,000 clones, about 80% occurring once. Sequences were derived from peripheral blood, sampled on day 0 of AZD1222 vaccination. The receptor set was obtained from an adult in good health. The CDR3 runs from the conserved cysteine through the conserved F or W. A D gene is named only where the DNA matches it firmly. The listing skips clone size in some rows; elsewhere it reads once, few, many or a size class.

d_call: NA; j_call: TRBJ2-1; clone_size: NA; v_call: TRBV5-8; cdr3_length: 13; cdr3_aa: CASSLEGWGQQFF; cdr3_nt: TGTGCCAGCAGCTTGGAAGGGTGGGGGCAGCAGTTCTTC
d_call: NA; j_call: TRBJ1-4; clone_size: NA; v_call: TRBV4-3; cdr3_length: 15; cdr3_aa: CASSQDWGYNEKLFF; cdr3_nt: TGCGCCAGCAGCCAAGATTGGGGATATAATGAAAAACTGTTTTTT
d_call: NA; j_call: TRBJ1-1; clone_size: NA; v_call: TRBV10-3; cdr3_length: 11; cdr3_aa: CAIIQGTEAFF; cdr3_nt: TGTGCCATCATCCAGGGAACTGAAGCTTTCTTT
d_call: NA; j_call: TRBJ1-3; clone_size: once; v_call: TRBV3-1/TRBV3-2; cdr3_length: 14; cdr3_aa: CASSQRGRRNTIYF; cdr3_nt: TGTGCCAGCAGCCAAAGGGGACGGCGGAACACCATATATTTT
d_call: NA; j_call: TRBJ1-3; clone_size: once; v_call: TRBV7-9; cdr3_length: 13; cdr3_aa: CASSPPGGRTIYF; cdr3_nt: TGTGCCAGCAGCCCACCTGGGGGGCGCACCATATATTTT
d_call: NA; j_call: TRBJ1-2; clone_size: NA; v_call: TRBV12-3/TRBV12-4; cdr3_length: 13; cdr3_aa: CASSKDRNYGYTF; cdr3_nt: TGTGCCAGCAGCAAAGACAGAAACTATGGCTACACCTTC
d_call: NA; j_call: TRBJ1-3; clone_size: NA; v_call: TRBV6-1; cdr3_length: 16; cdr3_aa: CASSEEAAFSGNTIYF; cdr3_nt: TGTGCCAGCAGTGAAGAAGCAGCGTTCTCTGGAAACACCATATATTTT
d_call: NA; j_call: TRBJ2-6; clone_size: NA; v_call: TRBV5-5; cdr3_length: 18; cdr3_aa: CASSDPSGGLSGANVLTF; cdr3_nt: TGTGCCAGCAGCGACCCTTCTGGGGGGTTATCTGGGGCCAACGTCCTGACTTTC
d_call: NA; j_call: TRBJ2-2; clone_size: once; v_call: TRBV12-2; cdr3_length: 14; cdr3_aa: CASRLAVNTGELFF; cdr3_nt: TGTGCAAGTCGCTTAGCGGTGAACACCGGGGAGCTGTTTTTT
d_call: NA; j_call: TRBJ1-4; clone_size: NA; v_call: TRBV21-1; cdr3_length: 12; cdr3_aa: CASRRGDEKLFF; cdr3_nt: TGTGCCAGCAGAAGGGGGGATGAAAAACTGTTTTTT
d_call: NA; j_call: TRBJ1-1; clone_size: NA; v_call: TRBV21-1; cdr3_length: 14; cdr3_aa: CASSMTGENTEAFF; cdr3_nt: TGTGCCAGCAGTATGACAGGGGAGAACACTGAAGCTTTCTTT
d_call: NA; j_call: TRBJ2-1; clone_size: NA; v_call: TRBV19; cdr3_length: 15; cdr3_aa: CASSPRDIPLDEQFF; cdr3_nt: TGTGCCAGTAGTCCCCGGGACATCCCTTTGGATGAGCAGTTCTTC
d_call: NA; j_call: TRBJ2-5; clone_size: NA; v_call: TRBV12-3/TRBV12-4; cdr3_length: 12; cdr3_aa: CASSLMQGSQYF; cdr3_nt: TGTGCCAGCAGTTTAATGCAGGGTTCCCAGTACTTC
d_call: NA; j_call: TRBJ2-3; clone_size: NA; v_call: TRBV19; cdr3_length: 12; cdr3_aa: CASSSLVDTQYF; cdr3_nt: TGTGCCAGTAGTAGCCTCGTAGATACGCAGTATTTT
d_call: NA; j_call: TRBJ1-1; clone_size: once; v_call: TRBV2; cdr3_length: 12; cdr3_aa: CASRRGDTEAFF; cdr3_nt: TGTGCCAGCAGGAGGGGCGACACTGAAGCTTTCTTT
d_call: NA; j_call: TRBJ1-6; clone_size: NA; v_call: TRBV7-2; cdr3_length: 13; cdr3_aa: CASSLARSSPLHF; cdr3_nt: TGTGCCAGCAGCTTAGCGCGTTCTTCACCCCTCCACTTT
d_call: NA; j_call: TRBJ2-5; clone_size: many; v_call: TRBV18; cdr3_length: 13; cdr3_aa: CASSQTSQETQYF; cdr3_nt: TGTGCCAGCTCACAGACTTCGCAAGAGACCCAGTACTTC
d_call: TRBD2; j_call: TRBJ2-1; clone_size: NA; v_call: TRBV9; cdr3_length: 14; cdr3_aa: CASSVSSGNNEQFF; cdr3_nt: TGTGCCAGCAGCGTATCTAGCGGTAACAATGAGCAGTTCTTC
d_call: NA; j_call: TRBJ1-1; clone_size: NA; v_call: TRBV5-1; cdr3_length: 14; cdr3_aa: CASRDAGRNTEAFF; cdr3_nt: TGCGCCAGCAGGGATGCAGGGAGGAACACTGAAGCTTTCTTT
d_call: TRBD2; j_call: TRBJ2-5; clone_size: NA; v_call: TRBV11-2; cdr3_length: 17; cdr3_aa: CASSLGSSGGAYETQYF; cdr3_nt: TGTGCCAGCAGCTTAGGCTCTAGCGGGGGGGCCTATGAGACCCAGTACTTC
d_call: TRBD1; j_call: TRBJ1-1; clone_size: NA; v_call: TRBV12-3/TRBV12-4; cdr3_length: 13; cdr3_aa: CASRTGPNTEAFF; cdr3_nt: TGTGCCAGCAGGACAGGGCCGAACACTGAAGCTTTCTTT
d_call: NA; j_call: TRBJ1-1; clone_size: NA; v_call: TRBV4-1; cdr3_length: 15; cdr3_aa: CASTEIGGPSTEAFF; cdr3_nt: TGCGCCAGCACCGAAATTGGGGGCCCCAGCACTGAAGCTTTCTTT
d_call: TRBD2; j_call: TRBJ2-3; clone_size: NA; v_call: TRBV10-3; cdr3_length: 19; cdr3_aa: CAISASMVGRGTSTDTQYF; cdr3_nt: TGTGCCATCAGTGCCTCAATGGTGGGGCGGGGGACTAGCACAGATACGCAGTATTTT
d_call: NA; j_call: TRBJ2-7; clone_size: NA; v_call: TRBV7-2; cdr3_length: 12; cdr3_aa: CASSRVSYEQYF; cdr3_nt: TGTGCCAGCAGCAGAGTCTCCTACGAGCAGTACTTC
d_call: NA; j_call: TRBJ1-2; clone_size: once; v_call: TRBV5-1; cdr3_length: 12; cdr3_aa: CASSSGYRGYTF; cdr3_nt: TGCGCCAGCAGTTCAGGGTACCGTGGCTACACCTTC
d_call: NA; j_call: TRBJ1-2; clone_size: NA; v_call: TRBV3-1/TRBV3-2; cdr3_length: 14; cdr3_aa: CASSQDLGPSGYTF; cdr3_nt: TGTGCCAGCAGCCAAGATTTAGGACCGAGCGGCTACACCTTC
d_call: NA; j_call: TRBJ1-2; clone_size: NA; v_call: TRBV27; cdr3_length: 15; cdr3_aa: CASSSRQAPYYGYTF; cdr3_nt: TGTGCCAGCAGTTCTAGACAGGCCCCTTACTATGGCTACACCTTC
d_call: NA; j_call: TRBJ2-1; clone_size: NA; v_call: TRBV6-5; cdr3_length: 15; cdr3_aa: CASSRPARGDNEQFF; cdr3_nt: TGTGCCAGCAGTCGACCGGCGCGGGGAGACAATGAGCAGTTCTTC